The 28 T cell receptor beta chains in this list originate from one sample, sequenced in a study of T cell therapy after organ transplantation. Sequenced by immunoSEQ multiplex PCR; TCRdb stores in-frame clones only, minus some. The sample has 15,000 to 20,000 clones; about 85% are singletons. Antigens for these TCRs are unknown. Documented time point: 20-29 weeks after completion of therapy. The input for sequencing was CD8+ T cells from blood, taken after autologous CMV-specific T cell therapy. The receptors stem from a human patient who had received a solid organ transplant and had CMV disease. Some T cells may arise from the graft donor.

This chain connects TRBV7-9 to TRBJ2-7; maybe TRBD2 (6 bases). This CDR3 spans 14 amino acids. V lost 5 bases, J lost 3 bases, and 14 bases lay in between. Germline V gives CDR1 SEHNR, CDR2 FQNEAQ (reference sequence). The CDR3 DNA sequence: TGTGCCAGCAGCGATCGGGACTTCTACTACGAGCAGTACTTC. Translated: CASSDRDFYYEQYF.

This clone was detected only a few times. The V gene is TRBV28, the J gene TRBJ2-1, with 8 bases fitting TRBD2. V lost 3 bases, J lost 2 bases, and 6 bases stayed unmatched. Germline V CDR1 and CDR2: MDHEN, SYDVKM. The CDR3 runs 16 residues. The CDR3 sequence: CASSLITSGTYNEQFF. The CDR3 region has the DNA TGTGCCAGCAGTTTGATAACTAGCGGAACCTACAATGAGCAGTTCTTC.

This sequence joins TRBV4-2 and TRBJ1-2; D perhaps matches TRBD1 (5 bases). Deletions cut 7 bases from V and 3 bases from J, with 12 bases between. This CDR3 region has 13 residues. The germline CDR1 and CDR2 sequences are LGHNA and YNFKEQ. The chain's CDR3 is CASNLDMDYGYTF. CDR3 DNA sequence: TGTGCCAGCAACCTGGACATGGACTATGGCTACACCTTC.

The chain is built from TRBV27 and TRBJ2-3; D is ambiguous. Germline V gene sequence: CDR1 MNHEY, CDR2 SMNVEV (reference sequence). V dropped 4 bases and J dropped 2 bases, with 1 base sitting between them. The CDR3 contains 11 residues. In nucleotides, the CDR3 is TGTGCCAGCAGTTCCACAGATACGCAGTATTTT. Its protein product is CASSSTDTQYF.

The chain combines TRBV14 with TRBJ2-7; 8 bases are shared with TRBD1. The germline V gene has CDR1 SGHDN and CDR2 FVKESK. The trim removed 0 bases at V and 5 bases at J, leaving 3 bases unmatched. There are 14 residues in the CDR3. The chain's CDR3 is CASSQDRGRDEQYF. The CDR3, as DNA: TGTGCCAGCAGCCAAGACAGGGGGCGGGACGAGCAGTACTTC. The variable domain in full, with the rest retrieved from reference TRBV14 and TRBJ2-7, is EAGVTQFPSHSVIEKGQTVTLRCDPISGHDNLYWYRRVMGKEIKFLLHFVKESKQDESGMPNNRFLAERTGGTYSTLKVQPAELEDSGVYFCASSQDRGRDEQYFGPGTRLTVT.

The chain has TRBV7-2 and TRBJ2-7; D is ambiguous. The CDR3 loop spans 12 amino acids. CDR1 SGHTA and CDR2 FQGNSA come from the germline V gene. Trimming stripped 4 bases from V and 3 bases from J, with 7 bases between. As DNA, the CDR3 is TGTGCCAGCAGCTGGACCGGCTACGAGCAGTACTTC. Translation: CASSWTGYEQYF.

This sequence joins TRBV4-3 and TRBJ2-2; 7 bases align to TRBD1. This CDR3 comprises 16 residues. Trimming cost V 0 bases and J 7 bases; bases outside gene matches: 8. Looked up from germline, CDR1 is LGHNA and CDR2 is YSLEER. The CDR3 region has the DNA TGCGCCAGCAGCCAAGATGGGACAGATTGGGGCGGGGAGCTGTTTTTT. Protein: CASSQDGTDWGGELFF.

The chain employs TRBV5-1 and TRBJ1-2; 7 bases fit TRBD1. The CDR3 spans 15 residues. V gave up 4 bases and J gave up 6 bases; unmatched junction bases: 12. Germline V gene lookup returns CDR1 SGHRS and CDR2 YFSETQ. The CDR3, as DNA: TGCGCCAGCAGCCGCCCAGGGGGAGGAAGAGATGGCTACACCTTC. Residues: CASSRPGGGRDGYTF. Drawing the rest from reference TRBV5-1 and TRBJ1-2, the complete variable domain is KAGVTQTPRYLIKTRGQQVTLSCSPISGHRSVSWYQQTPGQGLQFLFEYFSETQRNKGNFPGRFSGRQFSNSRSEMNVSTLELGDSALYLCASSRPGGGRDGYTFGSGTRLTVV.

This chain joins TRBV5-8 and TRBJ1-5, with D unclear. V lost 1 base and J lost 6, with 8 bases in between. Germline CDR1 SGHTS, CDR2 YDEGEE. The CDR3 is 13 residues long. CDR3 sequence reads: CASSLQGSQPQHF. In nucleotides, the CDR3 is TGTGCCAGCAGCTTGCAAGGTTCTCAGCCCCAGCATTTT. The full variable domain, its missing parts supplied by reference TRBV5-8 and TRBJ1-5, is EAGVTQSPTHLIKTRGQQATLRCSPISGHTSVYWYQQALGLGLQFLLWYDEGEERNRGNFPPRFSGRQFPNYSSELNVNALELEDSALYLCASSLQGSQPQHFGDGTRLSIL.

The chain has TRBV5-1 and TRBJ1-1; unclear D gene. CDR3 length equals 15 residues. Trimming shortened V by 1 base and J by 4 bases, and 14 bases separated the two germline ends. Looked up from germline, CDR1 is SGHRS and CDR2 is YFSETQ. The CDR3 sequence: CASSLRHGKSTEAFF. The DNA for the CDR3 is TGCGCCAGCAGCTTGAGGCATGGCAAAAGCACTGAAGCTTTCTTT.

This sequence joins TRBV23-1 and TRBJ1-1; D is unclear. TRBV23-1 is an ORF for which the function is uncertain. There are 12 residues in the CDR3. V was trimmed by 7 bases and J by 1 base, leaving 7 bases between them. The CDR3 bases are TGCGCCAGCAAAAAGGAGAACACTGAAGCTTTCTTT. The encoded protein is CASKKENTEAFF.

The gene calls are TRBV5-6 and TRBJ2-1, with D unclear. V lost 0 bases and J 5 bases, leaving 6 bases between the germline ends. Germline V gene sequence: CDR1 SGHDT, CDR2 YYEEEE. The length of the CDR3 is 13 residues. The CDR3 DNA reads TGTGCCAGCAGCTTGGGCGGAGACAATGAGCAGTTCTTC. It translates to CASSLGGDNEQFF.

The rearrangement uses TRBV27 and TRBJ1-1; the match to TRBD1 covers 8 bases. With 7 bases clipped from V and 6 bases from J, the junction kept 10 bases outside the gene matches. The CDR3 length is 14 residues. Germline CDR1 MNHEY, CDR2 SMNVEV (reference sequence). CDR3 sequence: CASTRTGLNPEAFF. CDR3 in DNA: TGTGCCAGCACCCGGACAGGGCTTAACCCTGAAGCTTTCTTT.

The chain joins TRBV11-2 to TRBJ2-2; 8 nucleotides match TRBD2. V shed 11 bases and J 1 base; nucleotides not matched to a gene: 9. Germline CDR1 and CDR2: SGHAT and FQNNGV. The CDR3 has 15 amino acids. DNA of the CDR3: TGTGCCGGAAGTGACGGGAGGGAGAACACCGGGGAGCTGTTTTTT. It encodes CAGSDGRENTGELFF.

This chain uses TRBV27 with TRBJ2-2; D may be TRBD1 (5 bases). There are 15 residues in the CDR3. CDR1 is MNHEY, CDR2 SMNVEV, per germline (reference sequence). V lost 3 bases, J lost 8 bases, and 16 bases lay in between. The CDR3, as DNA: TGTGCCAGCAGTTTTATGGGGCGATCACCAGGGGAGCTGTTTTTT. Translated: CASSFMGRSPGELFF.

The CDR3 here is CASSLALAPDTQYF. As DNA, the CDR3 is TGTGCCAGCAGCTTAGCTCTAGCGCCAGATACGCAGTATTTT. This chain joins TRBV11-2 and TRBJ2-3; perhaps TRBD2 as D (6 bases). Per germline, CDR1 SGHAT and CDR2 FQNNGV. V gave up 1 base and J gave up 4 bases, with 9 bases separating them. The CDR3 has 14 residues.

The CDR3 sequence: CASSFNTGELFF. CDR3 nucleotide sequence: TGTGCCAGCAGTTTCAACACCGGGGAGCTGTTTTTT. The rearrangement joins TRBV6-5 to TRBJ2-2; D call uncertain. Trimming cost V 4 bases and J 2 bases, with 2 bases left between them. The length of the CDR3 is 12 residues. From germline, CDR1 is MNHEY and CDR2 SVGAGI.

The chain couples TRBV7-6 to TRBJ2-2; D not resolved. The CDR3 loop spans 12 amino acids. Germline values: CDR1 SGHVS, CDR2 FNYEAQ. Trimming pared 5 bases from V and 7 bases from J, leaving 8 bases between. CDR3 DNA sequence: TGTGCCAGCAGCCCGTCCGTCGGGGAGCTGTTTTTT. This gives the protein CASSPSVGELFF.

The chain recombines TRBV5-8 with TRBJ2-1; D gene unclear. Germline values: CDR1 SGHTS, CDR2 YDEGEE. The V end lost 9 bases, the J end lost 7 bases, and 11 bases lay between the germline ends. This CDR3 has 11 amino acids. This chain's CDR3 is CATPLGNEQFF. DNA of the CDR3: TGTGCCACACCCCTTGGAAATGAGCAGTTCTTC.

The chain recombines TRBV4-3 with TRBJ1-1, with D unresolved. Between the trimmed V and J ends, which lost 0 bases and 4 bases, there was a span of 21 bases. This CDR3 region has 18 residues. Germline V gene data show CDR1 as LGHNA and CDR2 as YSLEER. CDR3 amino acids: CASSQDPPGAADRTEAFF. DNA for the CDR3: TGCGCCAGCAGCCAAGACCCTCCGGGAGCGGCCGACCGCACTGAAGCTTTCTTT.

The rearrangement links TRBV6-5 to TRBJ2-5, with no clear D. Per the germline V gene, CDR1 is MNHEY and CDR2 is SVGAGI. Deletions cut 2 bases from V and 4 bases from J, with 11 bases between. The CDR3 covers 14 residues. CDR3 nucleotide sequence: TGTGCCAGCAGTTACGATAAGGGCGCAGAGACCCAGTACTTC. It encodes CASSYDKGAETQYF.

This rearrangement joins TRBV5-6 to TRBJ2-7; no clear D. The V end lost 4 bases, the J end lost 3 bases, and 11 bases lay between the germline ends. CDR1 is SGHDT and CDR2 is YYEEEE in the germline V gene. The CDR3 has 13 residues. The CDR3 is CASSAQISYEQYF. CDR3 DNA sequence: TGTGCCAGCAGCGCCCAGATCAGCTACGAGCAGTACTTC.

This chain uses TRBV7-8 with TRBJ2-5; 7 nucleotides match TRBD1. The germline CDR1 and CDR2 sequences are SGHVS and FQNEAQ. Trimming at V came to 5 bases and at J to 4 bases, leaving 7 bases not matched to a gene. The CDR3 is made up of 14 amino acids. The CDR3 bases are TGTGCCAGCAGCGCGACAGGGAAAGGAGAGACCCAGTACTTC. Protein product: CASSATGKGETQYF. Supplemented by reference TRBV7-8 and TRBJ2-5, the full variable domain reads GAGVSQSPRYKVAKRGQDVALRCDPISGHVSLFWYQQALGQGPEFLTYFQNEAQLDKSGLPSDRFFAERPEGSVSTLKIQRTQQEDSAVYLCASSATGKGETQYFGPGTRLLVL.

This rearrangement joins TRBV14 to TRBJ1-1; tentatively, D is TRBD1 (5 bases). CDR1 is SGHDN, CDR2 FVKESK, per germline. The V end lost 2 bases, the J end lost 6 bases, and 13 bases lay between the germline ends. The CDR3 contains 14 residues. The CDR3 here is CASSQSGRRAEAFF. DNA for the CDR3: TGTGCCAGCAGCCAATCAGGGCGCCGCGCTGAAGCTTTCTTT.

The chain carries TRBV4-2 and TRBJ1-5; 7 nucleotides align to TRBD1. The CDR3 is 14 residues long. Losses at the gene ends were 5 bases for V and 3 bases for J; bases not matched to a gene: 4. Germline V gene sequence: CDR1 LGHNA, CDR2 YNFKEQ. The CDR3 DNA reads TGTGCCAGCAGCGAGACAGGGATCAATCAGCCCCAGCATTTT. Translating it yields CASSETGINQPQHF.

The rearrangement links TRBV4-1 to TRBJ2-7, with D possibly TRBD2 on 5 matching bases. The CDR3 length is 15 residues. V lost 1 base and J lost 2, with 12 bases in between. In germline, CDR1 is MGHRA, CDR2 YSYEKL. The CDR3 loop reads CASSQVGAAPYEQYF. The CDR3 DNA sequence: TGCGCCAGCAGCCAAGTTGGAGCGGCCCCCTACGAGCAGTACTTC.

This clone is hyperexpanded (1% or more) within its sample. CDR3 residues: CASGTRELGDYEQFF. The CDR3, as DNA: TGTGCTAGTGGAACGAGGGAGCTCGGGGACTATGAGCAGTTCTTC. This chain links TRBV12-5 with TRBJ2-1; D is perhaps TRBD2 (6 bases). Germline assignment: CDR1 LGHNT and CDR2 FRNRAP. Trimming took off 6 bases at V and 8 bases at J, with 20 bases between the two ends. The CDR3 totals 15 residues.

This sequence joins TRBV27 and TRBJ1-6; 9 bases line up with TRBD1. The CDR3 covers 18 residues. Germline trimming cut 4 bases from V and 6 bases from J; bases unmatched to any gene: 13. Germline CDR1 MNHEY, CDR2 SMNVEV (reference sequence). The CDR3 region has the DNA TGTGCCAGCAGTTCCCGGGACAGGGAACAGACGGGTAATTCACCCCTCCACTTT. It codes for CASSSRDREQTGNSPLHF.